Shown below are 31 T cell receptor beta chains from a single sample sequenced in a study of human T cells and chemical hapten exposure. The time point denotes: patch test 2, 6 weeks after DPC sensitization. Treatment: therapeutic diphenylcyclopropenone sensitization with weekly scalp DPC. TCRdb redid the calling of the RACE reads with MiXCR, one entry per CDR3 protein. Of roughly 140,000 distinct CDR3 sequences detected, approximately 12% appear once; the ten largest clones hold around 1.4%. The material was whole blood, obtained in connection with sensitization to the hapten diphenylcyclopropenone (DPC). The source is a woman aged 45-60 years with alopecia areata. Some clones in this sample may be carry-over from other donors' samples.

The sample holds many counts of this clonotype. The chain recombines TRBV29-1 with TRBJ2-1; TRBD2 is a possible D gene (6 bases). Between the trimmed V and J ends, which lost 0 bases and 9 bases, there was a span of 12 bases. Germline CDR1 and CDR2: SQVTM and ANQGSEA. The CDR3 totals 13 residues. CDR3 region: CSVEERRDGEQFF. CDR3 DNA sequence: TGCAGCGTTGAAGAACGGCGGGACGGTGAGCAGTTCTTC.

This clonotype was detected many times. The chain recombines TRBV7-9 with TRBJ2-1; 9 bases are a match to TRBD2. Germline trimming cut 4 bases from V and 8 bases from J; bases unmatched to any gene: 24. Germline V lookup: CDR1 SEHNR, CDR2 FQNEAQ (reference sequence). The CDR3 consists of 20 residues. In DNA form, the CDR3 reads TGTGCCAGCAGCTCTGGATGGGGCGAGACTAGCGGAGGCCGTATCCATGAGCAGTTCTTC. Protein product: CASSSGWGETSGGRIHEQFF.

Regarding this clonotype: A much larger clone lies one base from this, so it may be a read error. This chain uses TRBV27 with TRBJ2-5, with D perhaps assigned TRBD1 or TRBD2 (5 bases each). The V and J ends lost 3 bases and 2 bases respectively, with 16 bases between them. Germline loops: CDR1 MNHEY, CDR2 SMNVEV (reference sequence). The CDR3 runs to 16 residues. The CDR3 region has the DNA TGTGCCAGCAGTTTTTTGGGACCCCTGCTACAAGAGACCCAGTACTTC. It specifies CASSFLGPLLQETQYF.

The table lists this clonotype with many counts. CDR3 sequence (DNA): TGTGCCACCAGTGATTCCGCGACAGGGGGCTTGCACGAGCAGTACTTC. Encoded protein: CATSDSATGGLHEQYF. The rearrangement links TRBV24-1 to TRBJ2-7, with 10 bases that match TRBD1. Unmatched junction bases numbered 8, after V lost 2 bases and J lost 5 bases. The germline V gene encodes CDR1 KGHDR and CDR2 SFDVKD. This CDR3 has 16 residues.

In this sample, this clonotype turned up many times. The V call is TRBV9, the J call TRBJ2-5; possible D gene TRBD2, 5 bases. CDR1 is SGDLS, CDR2 YYNGEE, per germline. Trimming took 0 bases from V and 2 from J, leaving 11 bases between them. The CDR3 totals 15 residues. The CDR3 spells CASSVDRQRQETQYF. In nucleotides, the CDR3 is TGTGCCAGCAGCGTAGATCGCCAGCGGCAAGAGACCCAGTACTTC. The variable domain in full, with the rest retrieved from reference TRBV9 and TRBJ2-5, is DSGVTQTPKHLITATGQRVTLRCSPRSGDLSVYWYQQSLDQGLQFLIQYYNGEERAKGNILERFSAQQFPDLHSELNLSSLELGDSALYFCASSVDRQRQETQYFGPGTRLLVL.

The chain combines TRBV3-1 with TRBJ2-2; D tentatively reads TRBD1 or TRBD2 (5 bases each). The CDR3 is 14 amino acids. V was cut by 4 bases and J by 4 bases, with 10 bases left in between. CDR1 is LGHDT, CDR2 YNNKEL, per germline (reference sequence). The CDR3 nucleotides are TGTGCCAGCAGCCCCTGGGGGTTCACCGGGGAGCTGTTTTTT. This gives the protein CASSPWGFTGELFF.

V is TRBV6-6 and J is TRBJ1-1, with D possibly TRBD1 on 5 matching bases. Germline V gene lookup returns CDR1 MNHNY and CDR2 SVGAGI (reference sequence). The CDR3 has 18 residues. Trimming took 2 bases from V and 3 from J, leaving 22 bases between them. This chain's CDR3 is CASSYIYRQPKADTEAFF. In DNA, the CDR3 is TGTGCCAGCAGTTACATCTACCGACAGCCCAAGGCGGACACTGAAGCTTTCTTT.

This clonotype was seen ten or more times. The chain couples TRBV10-2 to TRBJ2-3, with 11 nucleotides matching TRBD2. CDR3 size: 14 residues. Germline values: CDR1 WSHSY, CDR2 SAAADI. With V trimmed by 6 bases and J by 3 bases, 2 bases remained unmatched. CDR3 in DNA: TGCGCCAGCAGCGCTAGCGGGAGGACAGATACGCAGTATTTT. Amino acid sequence: CASSASGRTDTQYF.

V usage is TRBV3-1 and J usage is TRBJ1-4; D is unresolved. The CDR3 contains 15 residues. Germline CDR1 is LGHDT and CDR2 is YNNKEL (reference sequence). V was shortened by 1 base and J by 0 bases, with 6 bases between the two germline ends. The CDR3 here is CASSQGGATNEKLFF. CDR3 sequence (DNA): TGTGCCAGCAGCCAAGGCGGGGCAACTAATGAAAAACTGTTTTTT.

This clonotype was found once. The V and J genes are TRBV4-3 and TRBJ2-1; D may match TRBD1 or TRBD2 (5 bases each). This CDR3 has 16 residues. Deletions cut 3 bases from V and 2 bases from J, with 14 bases between. Germline CDR1 LGHNA, CDR2 YSLEER. In DNA form, the CDR3 reads TGCGCCAGCAGCCAGGGGGTTCTAGGTCCCTACAATGAGCAGTTCTTC. Its protein product is CASSQGVLGPYNEQFF.

This clonotype was observed a handful of times. The chain links TRBV9 to TRBJ2-2, with TRBD2 matching over 12 bases. This CDR3 is 17 amino acids long. Unmatched junction bases numbered 8, after V lost 3 bases and J lost 5 bases. Germline CDR1 SGDLS, CDR2 YYNGEE. The CDR3 sequence is CASSALPGLAGTGELFF. As DNA, the CDR3 is TGTGCCAGCAGCGCATTACCGGGACTAGCGGGTACCGGGGAGCTGTTTTTT.

The chain uses TRBV2 and TRBJ2-3, with D hard to call. The V end lost 11 bases, the J end lost 0 bases, and 12 bases lay between the germline ends. CDR1 and CDR2 from the germline V gene are SNHLY and FYNNEI. The CDR3 contains 13 residues. In DNA, the CDR3 is TGTGCCTCTCAGACGGGTAGCACAGATACGCAGTATTTT. Encoded protein: CASQTGSTDTQYF.

This clonotype came up many times. CDR3 nucleotide sequence: TGCGCCAGCAGACCTGGGACGGACAATCAGCCCCAGCATTTT. It specifies CASRPGTDNQPQHF. This chain links TRBV5-1 with TRBJ1-5; tentative D call: TRBD1 (5 bases). Germline CDR1 and CDR2: SGHRS and YFSETQ. The CDR3 contains 14 residues. Trimming removed 5 bases from V and 3 bases from J, with 12 bases in between.

This clonotype appeared many times. V and J are TRBV7-2 and TRBJ2-5; TRBD2 is a possible D gene (5 bases). The CDR3 length is 15 residues. Trimming shortened V by 5 bases and J by 5 bases, and 18 bases separated the two germline ends. Germline V gives CDR1 SGHTA, CDR2 FQGNSA. This CDR3 is CASSTREQSFETQYF. DNA of the CDR3: TGTGCCAGCAGCACCCGGGAACAGAGTTTTGAGACCCAGTACTTC.

V usage is TRBV5-6 and J usage is TRBJ2-7, with 9 nucleotides matching TRBD1. The CDR3 runs 14 residues. The germline CDR1 and CDR2 sequences are SGHDT and YYEEEE. V shed 4 bases and J 4 bases; nucleotides not matched to a gene: 6. CDR3 amino acids: CASSRTGGRYEQYF. The CDR3 coding sequence is TGTGCCAGCAGCCGAACAGGGGGCAGGTACGAGCAGTACTTC.

This clonotype was detected many times. The chain couples TRBV5-1 to TRBJ2-1, with 10 bases fitting TRBD1. From germline, CDR1 is SGHRS and CDR2 YFSETQ. The CDR3 length is 12 residues. Trimming took 3 bases from V and 14 from J; bases not matched to a gene: 5. In nucleotides, the CDR3 is TGCGCCAGCAGCTCGGGACAGGGGAATGAGTTCTTC. Protein: CASSSGQGNEFF.

This clonotype was recorded many times. The chain combines TRBV7-9 with TRBJ1-1; D might be TRBD1 (5 bases). Trimming took 1 base from V and 1 from J, leaving 7 bases between them. The V gene's germline CDR1 is SEHNR and CDR2 FQNEAQ (reference sequence). The CDR3 is made up of 14 amino acids. The CDR3 DNA sequence: TGTGCCAGCAGCTTAGATGGACAGAACACTGAAGCTTTCTTT. This encodes CASSLDGQNTEAFF.

The chain joins TRBV29-1 to TRBJ2-1, with TRBD2 matching 10 bases. Trimming at V came to 7 bases and at J to 0 bases, leaving 3 bases not matched to a gene. The CDR3 spans 14 residues. The germline V gene encodes CDR1 SQVTM and CDR2 ANQGSEA. The CDR3 coding sequence is TGCAGCGGGGGGACTAGCGACTCCTACAATGAGCAGTTCTTC. Encoded protein: CSGGTSDSYNEQFF.

The chain recombines TRBV5-1 with TRBJ2-1, with a weak D call TRBD2 (5 bases). The germline V gene has CDR1 SGHRS and CDR2 YFSETQ. Trimming stripped 2 bases from V and 8 bases from J, with 11 bases between. The CDR3 has 13 residues. CDR3 sequence (DNA): TGCGCCAGCAGCTTCCGGCAGAGGGATGAGCAGTTCTTC. Translating it yields CASSFRQRDEQFF.

This clonotype has just a few counts. This chain connects TRBV29-1 to TRBJ2-7; 9 nucleotides align to TRBD2. The CDR3 runs 12 residues. J gave up 5 bases and V 4 bases, and 3 bases lay outside the gene matches. CDR1 is SQVTM, CDR2 ANQGSEA, per germline. The CDR3 DNA is TGCAGCGTTGGGCGGACTAGCGACGAGCAGTACTTC. The encoded protein is CSVGRTSDEQYF.

The chain recombines TRBV6-2 or TRBV6-3 with TRBJ1-6, with 7 bases matching TRBD1. CDR3 length: 15 residues. Germline CDR1 reads MNHEY; CDR2 reads SVGEGT. J was trimmed by 7 bases and V by 5 bases; bases with no gene match: 8. The CDR3 here is CASSDRTGGNSPLHF. In DNA, the CDR3 is TGTGCCAGCAGTGACCGGACAGGCGGAAATTCACCCCTCCACTTT.

This clonotype was recorded at least ten times. The chain links TRBV11-2 to TRBJ1-5; no clear D gene. The V end lost 1 base, the J end lost 9 bases, and 13 bases lay between the germline ends. The germline CDR1 and CDR2 sequences are SGHAT and FQNNGV. CDR3 length equals 14 residues. CDR3 in DNA: TGTGCCAGCAGCTTAGTTCCGGCTATGGGGCCCCAGCATTTT. Its protein is CASSLVPAMGPQHF.

The genes are TRBV3-1 and TRBJ2-7; 11 bases agree with TRBD2. The V segment lost 4 bases and the J segment 4 bases; nucleotides outside the gene matches: 12. Germline-derived CDR1 and CDR2 are LGHDT and YNNKEL (reference sequence). This CDR3 is 17 amino acids long. The CDR3, as DNA: TGTGCCAGCAGCCGTAACCCCGGGACTAGCGGTAGTTACGAGCAGTACTTC. It codes for CASSRNPGTSGSYEQYF.

This clonotype was seen at least ten times. This chain connects TRBV28 to TRBJ2-1; D possibly corresponds to TRBD1 (5 bases). CDR3 length equals 14 residues. Germline values: CDR1 MDHEN, CDR2 SYDVKM. V dropped 5 bases and J dropped 9 bases, with 17 bases sitting between them. The CDR3 nucleotides read TGTGCCAGCAGTGCAGGCGTCAGGGTCGGTGAGCAGTTCTTC. Translated: CASSAGVRVGEQFF.

This chain links TRBV9 with TRBJ1-2, with D maybe TRBD1 (6 bases). V lost 0 bases to trimming and J lost 6 bases, with 15 bases between them. This CDR3 is built from 15 residues. Germline CDR1 reads SGDLS; CDR2 reads YYNGEE. The CDR3 loop reads CASSVGDRPRNGYTF. In DNA form, the CDR3 reads TGTGCCAGCAGCGTAGGAGACAGGCCCCGGAATGGCTACACCTTC.

In this sample, this clonotype turned up many times. This chain connects TRBV27 to TRBJ1-6; 11 positions agree with TRBD1. CDR1 MNHEY and CDR2 SMNVEV come from the germline V gene (reference sequence). After removal of 5 bases from V and 9 bases from J, the junction contained 6 bases not matched to a gene. The CDR3 is made up of 15 amino acids. Here the CDR3 reads CASSLQDRGPSPLHF. For the CDR3, the DNA is TGTGCCAGCAGTCTTCAGGACAGGGGGCCTTCACCCCTCCACTTT.

This sequence joins TRBV7-6 and TRBJ2-3, with 9 bases aligning to TRBD1. CDR1 is SGHVS, CDR2 FNYEAQ, per germline. V trimming: 5 bases; J trimming: 1 base; junction bases outside the gene matches: 4. CDR3 length: 15 residues. The CDR3 sequence: CASSTQGAGTDTQYF. Here the CDR3 DNA reads TGTGCCAGCAGCACACAGGGGGCAGGCACAGATACGCAGTATTTT.

This clonotype was counted at least ten times. The rearrangement links TRBV20-1 to TRBJ2-1; possibly TRBD1 for D (6 bases). Trimming left V 1 base short and J 0 bases short, with 16 bases between. The germline gives CDR1 DFQATT, CDR2 SNEGSKA (reference sequence). The length of the CDR3 is 17 residues. Here the CDR3 reads CSARVLGTQSSYNEQFF. Here the CDR3 DNA reads TGCAGTGCTAGAGTTCTCGGGACACAAAGCTCCTACAATGAGCAGTTCTTC.

In this sample, this clonotype turned up a few times. The chain carries TRBV5-1 and TRBJ2-7; D is unclear. The V and J ends lost 4 bases and 5 bases respectively, with 7 bases between them. Germline V gene lookup returns CDR1 SGHRS and CDR2 YFSETQ. The CDR3 sequence is 11 residues long. This CDR3 reads CASSGLHEQYF. The CDR3 nucleotides are TGCGCCAGCAGCGGCCTACACGAGCAGTACTTC.

This clonotype has at least ten counts. The chain couples TRBV6-1 to TRBJ1-5; possibly TRBD1 for D (6 bases). Germline CDR1 is MNHNS and CDR2 is SASEGT. V lost 3 bases and J lost 3, with 12 bases in between. The length of the CDR3 is 15 residues. DNA for the CDR3: TGTGCCAGCAGTGAGGTACTGGGGGCCAATCAGCCCCAGCATTTT. Translation: CASSEVLGANQPQHF.

This clonotype was observed a few times. V gene TRBV20-1 combines with J gene TRBJ2-3; no reliable D call. This CDR3 has 13 amino acids. Germline V gene data show CDR1 as DFQATT and CDR2 as SNEGSKA (reference sequence). Trimming removed 1 base at V and 4 bases at J, with 9 bases between. The CDR3 nucleotides read TGCAGTGCTAGAGTAACTACTTCAGATACGCAGTATTTT. Protein product: CSARVTTSDTQYF.